Each of the 3 T cell receptor beta chains below was sequenced from the same sample in a study of T cell responses to AZD1222 COVID-19 vaccine. The repertoire was sequenced with immunoSEQ multiplex PCR; TCRdb's copy has only in-frame clones and lacks some. The sample has tens of thousands of clones, around 88% seen once; the top ten hold approximately 6.2%. The sequencing here drew on peripheral blood, taken on day 0 of AZD1222 vaccination. Source of these receptors: an adult in good health.

This sequence joins TRBV11-2 and TRBJ2-1; weak D call: TRBD1 (5 bases). V was clipped by 0 bases and J by 5 bases, with 14 bases between them. The CDR3 loop spans 16 amino acids. In germline, CDR1 is SGHAT, CDR2 FQNNGV. The CDR3 sequence: CASSLDQGIQNNEQFF. CDR3 DNA sequence: TGTGCCAGCAGCTTAGATCAGGGAATCCAGAACAATGAGCAGTTCTTC.

The rearrangement joins TRBV6-6 to TRBJ1-1; tentative D call: TRBD1 (5 bases). The CDR3 extends over 14 amino acids. Looked up from germline, CDR1 is MNHNY and CDR2 is SVGAGI (reference sequence). The V gene lost 7 bases and the J gene lost 4 bases, with 16 bases spanning the gap. This CDR3 is CASTRRPDSTEAFF. The CDR3 coding sequence is TGTGCCAGCACCCGAAGGCCCGACAGCACTGAAGCTTTCTTT.

This chain connects TRBV30 to TRBJ1-1; 11 nucleotides line up with TRBD1. V dropped 4 bases and J dropped 0; count of bases not matched to a gene: 10. CDR1 and CDR2 from the germline V gene are GTSNPN and SVGIG (reference sequence). This CDR3 region has 17 residues. CDR3 bases: TGTGCCTGGACCGCCCTTGGACAGGGGGCGATGAACACTGAAGCTTTCTTT. It specifies CAWTALGQGAMNTEAFF.